The 27 T cell receptor beta chains below all came from one sample that was sequenced in a study of blood T cell repertoires in COVID-19. Here immunoSEQ multiplex PCR was the method, and the copy in TCRdb shows in-frame clones only, minus some. Of 200,000 to 250,000 clones in the sample, about 90% were seen once. Sequencing was carried out using peripheral blood. Source of these receptors: a woman aged 18-35 years who had recovered from COVID-19.

The gene calls are TRBV6-6 and TRBJ2-7, with TRBD1 matching 8 bases. V lost 7 bases and J lost 7; bases outside the gene matches: 6. Germline V lookup: CDR1 MNHNY, CDR2 SVGAGI (reference sequence). The CDR3 is 12 amino acids. CDR3 in DNA: TGTGCCAGCACCGGACAGGGAAATGAGCAGTACTTC. Residues: CASTGQGNEQYF.

The rearrangement joins TRBV21-1 to TRBJ2-7; the D segment call TRBD1 is taken from the table without a DNA check. TRBV21-1 is a pseudogene segment. The CDR3 extends over 13 amino acids. CDR3 residues: CASSKDRFYEQYF. In DNA, the CDR3 is TGTGCCAGCAGCAAGGACAGGTTTTACGAGCAGTACTTC.

J is TRBJ2-1 and V is TRBV28; 7 bases agree with TRBD2. The CDR3 length is 15 residues. The germline V gene encodes CDR1 MDHEN and CDR2 SYDVKM. J was trimmed by 5 bases and V by 4 bases; bases with no gene match: 8. The chain's CDR3 is CASSSLGLADNEQFF. Here the CDR3 DNA reads TGTGCCAGCAGTTCCCTAGGGCTAGCGGACAATGAGCAGTTCTTC.

The chain joins TRBV6-5 to TRBJ1-1; 9 bases are shared with TRBD1. The length of the CDR3 is 14 residues. With V trimmed by 9 bases and J by 6 bases, 11 bases remained unmatched. Germline CDR1 reads MNHEY; CDR2 reads SVGAGI. This chain's CDR3 is CASTNRGQISEAFF. The CDR3 DNA reads TGTGCCAGTACTAACAGGGGGCAAATTTCTGAAGCTTTCTTT.

The rearrangement links TRBV10-3 to TRBJ2-5, with TRBD2 identical over 12 bases. In germline, CDR1 is ENHRY, CDR2 SYGVKD. There are 17 residues in the CDR3. V shed 7 bases, J shed 1 base, and the junction held 10 bases outside the gene matches. CDR3: CAIKEGPGLAGQETQYF. CDR3 sequence (DNA): TGTGCCATCAAGGAGGGACCGGGACTAGCGGGCCAAGAGACCCAGTACTTC.

The chain uses TRBV19 and TRBJ2-7; possible D gene TRBD1, 5 bases. The CDR3 runs 13 residues. Per germline, CDR1 LNHDA and CDR2 SQIVND (reference sequence). With 8 bases removed from V and 2 bases from J, the gap between germline ends came to 13 bases. The CDR3 nucleotides read TGTGCCAGTTCAGGGATCAATCCCTACGAGCAGTACTTC. It translates to CASSGINPYEQYF.

Regarding this clone: Possible read error: a much larger clone is one base away. J is TRBJ1-1 and V is TRBV11-3; D is unresolved. The V end lost 3 bases, the J end lost 1 base, and 6 bases lay between the germline ends. This CDR3 has 13 residues. CDR1 is SGHNT, CDR2 YENEEA, per germline. The CDR3 is CASSFTQNTEAFF. DNA of the CDR3: TGTGCCAGCAGCTTTACACAGAACACTGAAGCTTTCTTT. The variable domain in full, with the rest retrieved from reference TRBV11-3 and TRBJ1-1, is EAGVVQSPRYKIIEKKQPVAFWCNPISGHNTLYWYLQNLGQGPELLIRYENEEAVDDSQLPKDRFSAERLKGVDSTLKIQPAELGDSAVYLCASSFTQNTEAFFGQGTRLTVV.

This clone was found a few times. The genes are TRBV19 and TRBJ2-1; a weak D match, TRBD2 (5 bases). The germline V and J ends were trimmed by 4 bases and 0 bases, with 10 bases remaining between them. Germline V gene data show CDR1 as LNHDA and CDR2 as SQIVND (reference sequence). This CDR3 region has 15 residues. The CDR3 here is CASSSAGLSYNEQFF. Written as DNA, the CDR3 is TGTGCCAGTAGTAGTGCGGGTCTCTCCTACAATGAGCAGTTCTTC.

This chain links TRBV7-3 with TRBJ2-3, with TRBD2 identical over 10 bases. The J segment lost 3 bases and the V segment lost 6 bases, leaving 3 bases of the junction unmatched. The CDR3 totals 14 residues. Germline assignment: CDR1 SGHTA and CDR2 FQGTGA. The chain's CDR3 is CASRASGGTDTQYF. The DNA of the CDR3 is TGTGCCAGCAGAGCTAGCGGGGGAACAGATACGCAGTATTTT.

The J gene is TRBJ1-2, the V gene TRBV10-3, with D possibly being TRBD1 (5 bases). The ends were cut back, 3 bases at V and 2 bases at J, with 10 bases in the middle. The germline V gene has CDR1 ENHRY and CDR2 SYGVKD. This CDR3 region has 14 residues. CDR3 in DNA: TGTGCCATCAGTGATTTAGGGGCGAACTATGGCTACACCTTC. This sequence encodes CAISDLGANYGYTF.

CDR3 residues: CASTQGLDTQYF. DNA of the CDR3: TGTGCCAGCACCCAGGGGTTAGATACGCAGTATTTT. The V and J genes are TRBV2 and TRBJ2-3; TRBD1 is a possible D gene (6 bases). Germline V lookup: CDR1 SNHLY, CDR2 FYNNEI. The V end was cut by 7 bases, the J end by 5 bases, with 10 bases between. This CDR3 is 12 amino acids long.

The chain has TRBV7-3 and TRBJ2-3, with a tentative D call TRBD1 (5 bases). CDR1 and CDR2 from the germline V gene are SGHTA and FQGTGA. V was shortened by 5 bases and J by 2 bases, with 8 bases between the two germline ends. The length of the CDR3 is 13 residues. The CDR3 sequence: CASSPDNTDTQYF. The CDR3 DNA reads TGTGCCAGCAGCCCGGACAACACAGATACGCAGTATTTT. Full variable domain (missing parts from reference TRBV7-3 and TRBJ2-3): GAGVSQTPSNKVTEKGKYVELRCDPISGHTALYWYRQSLGQGPEFLIYFQGTGAADDSGLPNDRFFAVRPEGSVSTLKIQRTERGDSAVYLCASSPDNTDTQYFGPGTRLTVL.

The rearrangement joins TRBV11-1 to TRBJ2-1, with D perhaps TRBD1 (5 bases). This CDR3 has 15 residues. Germline lookup yields CDR1 SGHAT and CDR2 FQDESV (reference sequence). V was pared by 5 bases and J by 5 bases, with 16 bases between. The CDR3 loop reads CASSLDSLLNNEQFF. In DNA, the CDR3 is TGTGCCAGCAGCCTAGACAGTTTGCTAAACAATGAGCAGTTCTTC.

The rearrangement links TRBV3-1 (or the pseudogene TRBV3-2) to TRBJ1-2, with TRBD1 identical over 9 bases. In germline, CDR1 is LGHDT, CDR2 YNNKEL (reference sequence). The CDR3 covers 16 residues. The ends lost 5 bases at V and 8 bases at J; junction bases unmatched: 15. DNA of the CDR3: TGTGCCAGCAGCAAAGCCGGGACAGGGCGTTCTATGGGCTACACCTTC. This gives the protein CASSKAGTGRSMGYTF.

CDR3 loop: CASSEPGQADYEQYF. The CDR3 coding sequence is TGTGCCAGCAGTGAACCGGGACAGGCTGACTACGAGCAGTACTTC. The V call is TRBV6-1, the J call TRBJ2-7, with 8 bases identical to TRBD1. After removal of 2 bases from V and 3 bases from J, the junction contained 6 bases not matched to a gene. The V gene's germline CDR1 is MNHNS and CDR2 SASEGT. The CDR3 runs 15 residues.

This chain joins TRBV27 and TRBJ2-7; 8 positions match TRBD2. CDR1 is MNHEY and CDR2 is SMNVEV in the germline V gene (reference sequence). V trimming: 5 bases; J trimming: 6 bases; junction bases outside the gene matches: 12. This CDR3 is built from 15 residues. CDR3 nucleotide sequence: TGTGCCAGCAGTGGTATGCAGCGGGAGTTCAGCGAGCAGTACTTC. Its protein is CASSGMQREFSEQYF.

This chain joins TRBV7-3 and TRBJ2-1, with 13 bases aligning to TRBD2. The CDR3 contains 16 residues. V lost 3 bases to trimming and J lost 7 bases; unmatched junction nucleotides: 6. CDR1 is SGHTA, CDR2 FQGTGA, per germline. DNA of the CDR3: TGTGCCAGCAGCTTGGCTGGGACTAGCGGGACAAATGAGCAGTTCTTC. It specifies CASSLAGTSGTNEQFF.

The rearrangement uses TRBV4-3 and TRBJ1-5, with no clear D. Trimming left V 1 base short and J 6 bases short, with 13 bases between. The CDR3 loop spans 15 amino acids. CDR1 and CDR2 (germline): LGHNA, YSLEER. The CDR3 spells CASSQVEGYGQPQHF. CDR3 DNA sequence: TGCGCCAGCAGCCAAGTTGAGGGTTACGGTCAGCCCCAGCATTTT.

This clone turned up a few times. This chain uses TRBV19 with TRBJ1-3, with 8 bases that match TRBD1. V dropped 6 bases and J dropped 8; count of bases not matched to a gene: 12. The CDR3 is 15 residues long. Germline CDR1 reads LNHDA; CDR2 reads SQIVND (reference sequence). The CDR3 DNA sequence: TGTGCCAGTAGCCTCATGGACAGGGAAAGAGACACCATATATTTT. This encodes CASSLMDRERDTIYF.

The chain uses TRBV23-1 and TRBJ2-1, with 14 nucleotides matching TRBD2. TRBV23-1 is flagged as an ORF with uncertain function. CDR3 size: 18 residues. With 3 bases clipped from V and 8 bases from J, the junction kept 12 bases outside the gene matches. CDR3 coding DNA: TGCGCCAGCAGTCACCCCGGGACTAGCGGGAGAGTCTGGGATGAGCAGTTCTTC. Amino acids: CASSHPGTSGRVWDEQFF.

V is TRBV4-2 and J is TRBJ1-2, with 8 positions matching TRBD1. Looked up from germline, CDR1 is LGHNA and CDR2 is YNFKEQ. CDR3 length equals 18 residues. With V trimmed by 5 bases and J by 4 bases, 18 bases remained unmatched. CDR3 residues: CASSSSGGPNRSGYGYTF. The CDR3 DNA is TGTGCCAGCAGCTCCTCAGGGGGCCCCAACAGGTCCGGCTATGGCTACACCTTC.

The genes are TRBV4-3 and TRBJ1-3; D ambiguous. The V gene lost 0 bases and the J gene lost 0 bases, with 12 bases spanning the gap. CDR3 length equals 17 residues. The germline gives CDR1 LGHNA, CDR2 YSLEER. CDR3 protein: CASSQEGSPSSGNTIYF. In nucleotides, the CDR3 is TGCGCCAGCAGCCAAGAGGGCAGCCCGAGCTCTGGAAACACCATATATTTT.

This rearrangement joins TRBV7-3 to TRBJ2-1; D remains unclear. V was cut by 2 bases and J by 8 bases, with 10 bases left in between. This CDR3 has 13 residues. CDR1 and CDR2 (germline): SGHTA, FQGTGA. CDR3 nucleotide sequence: TGTGCCAGCAGCTTATCCCGCCGGGATGAGCAGTTCTTC. The encoded protein is CASSLSRRDEQFF.

A few counts support this clone. The chain has TRBV27 and TRBJ2-1; D is uncertain. CDR1 and CDR2 (germline): MNHEY, SMNVEV (reference sequence). The CDR3 covers 14 residues. V dropped 5 bases and J dropped 8 bases, with 16 bases sitting between them. CDR3 region: CASSPDVDPDEQFF. The DNA of the CDR3 is TGTGCCAGCAGTCCCGATGTAGATCCCGATGAGCAGTTCTTC.

The chain uses TRBV20-1 and TRBJ2-4; a weak D match, TRBD2 (5 bases). The germline gives CDR1 DFQATT, CDR2 SNEGSKA (reference sequence). Trimming removed 7 bases at V and 15 bases at J, with 19 bases between. There are 11 residues in the CDR3. The DNA for the CDR3 is TGCAGTGTCTCTCCGGCGGGCTACCGGTACTTC. Encoded protein: CSVSPAGYRYF.

The rearrangement uses TRBV29-1 and TRBJ2-3; tentative D call: TRBD1 (5 bases). The germline gives CDR1 SQVTM, CDR2 ANQGSEA. The CDR3 is 13 residues long. With 3 bases removed from V and 2 bases from J, the gap between germline ends came to 9 bases. The CDR3 region has the DNA TGCAGCGTTGATACACAGGACACAGATACGCAGTATTTT. Translated, it gives CSVDTQDTDTQYF.

The rearrangement uses TRBV6-2 or TRBV6-3 and TRBJ1-2; D call uncertain. V dropped 6 bases and J dropped 1 base, with 18 bases sitting between them. Germline lookup yields CDR1 MNHEY and CDR2 SVGEGT. The CDR3 runs to 16 residues. The chain's CDR3 is CASSPLRGRINYGYTF. The DNA of the CDR3 is TGTGCCAGCAGCCCATTACGGGGAAGAATTAACTATGGCTACACCTTC.